This entry describes one T cell receptor beta chain. Antigen: not known. The data derive from a study of vaccination effects on CD4 cells after COVID-19. After expansion with viral peptide pools in the ViraFEST assay, antigen-specific CD4+ T cells were sequenced. The authors isolated CD4+ T cells after 10 days of culture. Vaccine recipients, nucleocapsid antibody negative, had no prior SARS-CoV-2 infection. Using immunoSEQ multiplex PCR, the repertoire was profiled, and TCRdb retains in-frame clones only, with some absent. The sample carries tens of thousands of clones, around 70% recorded once. Sequenced here: CD4+ T cells from PBMCs cultured with HCoV-OC43 spike peptides, sampled before COVID-19 vaccination. Subset: HCoV-OC43 spike overlapping peptide pool stimulation. This TCR was sampled from a human donor who received a COVID-19 vaccine.

This CDR3 is CASSPGTGVYNSPLHF. CDR3 DNA sequence: TGTGCCAGCAGCCCAGGGACAGGGGTCTATAATTCACCCCTCCACTTT. The chain is built from TRBV28 and TRBJ1-6; 10 bases fit TRBD1. Germline CDR1 reads MDHEN; CDR2 reads SYDVKM. Unmatched junction bases numbered 5, after V lost 6 bases and J lost 3 bases. The CDR3 is 16 residues long.